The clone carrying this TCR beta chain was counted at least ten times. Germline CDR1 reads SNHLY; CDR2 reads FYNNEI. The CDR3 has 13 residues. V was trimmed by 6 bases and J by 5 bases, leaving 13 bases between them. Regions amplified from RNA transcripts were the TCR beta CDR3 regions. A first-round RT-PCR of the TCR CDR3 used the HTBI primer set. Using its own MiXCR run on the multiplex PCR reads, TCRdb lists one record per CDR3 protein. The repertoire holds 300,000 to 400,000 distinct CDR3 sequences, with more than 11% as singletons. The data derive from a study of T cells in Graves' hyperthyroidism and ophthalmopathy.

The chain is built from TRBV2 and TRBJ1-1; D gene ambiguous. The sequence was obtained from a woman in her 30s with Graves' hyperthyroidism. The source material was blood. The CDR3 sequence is CASRQGIETEAFF. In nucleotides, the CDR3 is TGTGCCAGCAGGCAAGGGATCGAGACTGAAGCTTTCTTT.